This T cell receptor beta chain was captured by sequencing in a study of HIV-infected patients and healthy controls. Whole blood was used without fractionation, so all unsorted peripheral T cells were included. The germline gives CDR1 KGHSH, CDR2 LQKENI. V was pared by 4 bases and J by 0 bases, with 10 bases between. The CDR3 sequence is 14 residues long. In its sample, this clonotype was seen many times. 450 to 600 ng RNA was reverse transcribed with alpha and beta constant-region primers. Alpha and beta chain libraries were made separately by chain-specific third strand synthesis with multiplexing indices. From the 5' RACE reads, TCRdb called clonotypes with MiXCR, one entry per CDR3 protein. The data contain over 15,000 distinct CDR3 sequences, about 9.4% of them singletons.

The clonotype was recovered from an adult in good health. The specimen was blood. The gene calls are TRBV18 and TRBJ2-7, with D unclear. The chain's CDR3 is CASSQNDDSYEQYF. CDR3 coding DNA: TGTGCCAGCTCACAAAACGACGACTCCTACGAGCAGTACTTC.